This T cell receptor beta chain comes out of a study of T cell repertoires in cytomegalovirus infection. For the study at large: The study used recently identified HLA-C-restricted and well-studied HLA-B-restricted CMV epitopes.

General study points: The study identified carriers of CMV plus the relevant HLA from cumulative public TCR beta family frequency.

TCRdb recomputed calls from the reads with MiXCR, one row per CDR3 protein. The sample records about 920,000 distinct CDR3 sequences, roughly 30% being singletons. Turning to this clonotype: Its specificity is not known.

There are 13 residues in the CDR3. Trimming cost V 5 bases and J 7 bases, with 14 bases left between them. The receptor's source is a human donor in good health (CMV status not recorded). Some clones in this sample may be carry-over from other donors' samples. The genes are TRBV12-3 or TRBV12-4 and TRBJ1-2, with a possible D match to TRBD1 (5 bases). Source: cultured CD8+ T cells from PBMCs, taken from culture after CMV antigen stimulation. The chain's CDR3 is CASSPTGLLGYTF. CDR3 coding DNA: TGTGCCAGCAGTCCCACGGGACTTCTTGGCTACACCTTC.